Detailed here is one T cell receptor beta chain. Antigen specificity is unknown. The data were taken from a study of cytomegalovirus exposure and HLA in healthy donors. General observations from the study: The study flagged some 170 TCR beta chains as cytomegalovirus-associated. An Asian-associated ancestry cluster reportedly showed fewer N-insertions than the roughly 670-donor mean in a later analysis. There were some V segments, including TRBV6-2 and TRBV6-3, excluded as indistinguishable.

Germline loops: CDR1 ENHRY, CDR2 SYGVKD. This CDR3 contains 16 residues. Trimming pared 1 base from V and 2 bases from J, leaving 9 bases between. Primers: 60 Vbeta forward and 13 Jbeta reverse. Data came from immunoSEQ multiplex PCR; TCRdb stores just in-frame clones and leaves some out. In the table there are fewer than 95,000 clones, roughly 60% of which are singletons. Sequences were obtained from PBMCs. This chain links TRBV10-3 with TRBJ2-6; D perhaps matches TRBD2 (5 bases). The sequence was collected from a woman aged 45-65 years in good health and CMV-seropositive. For the CDR3, the DNA is TGTGCCATCAGTGAGTTTCTCGGGGCTGGGGCCAACGTCCTGACTTTC. Translated, it gives CAISEFLGAGANVLTF.